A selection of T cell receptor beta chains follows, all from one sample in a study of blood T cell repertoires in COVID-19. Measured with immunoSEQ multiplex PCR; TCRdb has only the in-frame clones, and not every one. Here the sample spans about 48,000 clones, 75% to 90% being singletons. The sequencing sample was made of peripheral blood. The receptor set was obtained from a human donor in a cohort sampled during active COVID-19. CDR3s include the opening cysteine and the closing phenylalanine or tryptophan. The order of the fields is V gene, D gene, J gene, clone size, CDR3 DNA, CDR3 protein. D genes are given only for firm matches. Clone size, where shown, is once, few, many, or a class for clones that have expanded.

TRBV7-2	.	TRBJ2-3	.	TGTGCCAGCAGCCAGACTAGGTCTTTCACAGATACGCAGTATTTT	CASSQTRSFTDTQYF
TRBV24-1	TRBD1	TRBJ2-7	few	TGTGCCACCACCATGCCCGGAGCGACAGGGATGAGGGAGCAGTACTTC	CATTMPGATGMREQYF
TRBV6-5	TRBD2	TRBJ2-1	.	TGTGCCAGCAGTTACTCGAGGACTAGCGGGTACAATGAGCAGTTCTTC	CASSYSRTSGYNEQFF
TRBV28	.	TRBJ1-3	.	TGTGCCAGCAGTTTATTCACTTCTGGAAACACCATATATTTT	CASSLFTSGNTIYF
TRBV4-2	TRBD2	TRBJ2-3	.	TGTGCCAGCAGCCAAGGGGGTGGCGGGGGGCCCACAGATACGCAGTATTTT	CASSQGGGGGPTDTQYF
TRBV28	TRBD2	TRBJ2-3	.	TGTGCCACCAGGACTAGCGGCACAGATACGCAGTATTTT	CATRTSGTDTQYF
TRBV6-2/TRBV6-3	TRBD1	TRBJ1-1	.	TGTGCCAGCAGTTGGACAGGGGCGGACACTGAAGCTTTCTTT	CASSWTGADTEAFF
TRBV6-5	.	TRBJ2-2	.	TGTGCCAGCAAGGATAGACTGGCCGGGGAGCTGTTTTTT	CASKDRLAGELFF
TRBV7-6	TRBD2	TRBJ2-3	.	TGTGCCAGCAGCTTAACTAGCGGGGTCACAGATACGCAGTATTTT	CASSLTSGVTDTQYF
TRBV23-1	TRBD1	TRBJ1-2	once	TGCGCCAGCAGTCACCGAGACAGGGCTCGAGGCTACACCTTC	CASSHRDRARGYTF
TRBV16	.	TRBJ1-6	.	TGTGCCAGCAGCCAATCTAGGCGGGGAGTGTATAATTCACCCCTCCACTTT	CASSQSRRGVYNSPLHF
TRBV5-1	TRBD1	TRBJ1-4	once	TGCGCCAGCAGCTTGACTGACAGGGTATCTAATGAAAAACTGTTTTTT	CASSLTDRVSNEKLFF
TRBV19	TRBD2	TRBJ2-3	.	TGTGCCACCAAGGGAGGGACTAGCAACCCTAGCACAGATACGCAGTATTTT	CATKGGTSNPSTDTQYF
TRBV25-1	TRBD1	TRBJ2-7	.	TGTGCCATGCAGTCCCGGGACAGGACCCGAGGGGGAGAGCAGTACTTC	CAMQSRDRTRGGEQYF
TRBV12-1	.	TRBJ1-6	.	TGTGCCAGCAGCACCGGACATACGAATTCACCCCTCCACTTT	CASSTGHTNSPLHF
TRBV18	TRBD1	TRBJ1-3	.	TGTGCCAGCTCTCGTACAGACAGGGAGAACACCATATATTTT	CASSRTDRENTIYF
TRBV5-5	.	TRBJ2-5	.	TGTGCCAGCAGCTTGGCTCAGATCCAAGAGACCCAGTACTTC	CASSLAQIQETQYF
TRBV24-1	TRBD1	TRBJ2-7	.	TGTGCCACCAGTCCCGGCAGGGGGTTGAGCTTGAGCTCCTACGAGCAGTACTTC	CATSPGRGLSLSSYEQYF
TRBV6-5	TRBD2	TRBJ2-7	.	TGTGCCAGCAGGAGCCGGGTAGCGGGGTCCTACGAGCAGTACTTC	CASRSRVAGSYEQYF
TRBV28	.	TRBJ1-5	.	TGTGCCAGCAGTTTGGCGCAGGCGAATCGGCAGCCCCAGCATTTT	CASSLAQANRQPQHF
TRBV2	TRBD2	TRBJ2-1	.	TGTGCCAGCAGCCCCGGTCGTGCTAGCGGGGGAGGGGGGCAGTTCTTC	CASSPGRASGGGGQFF
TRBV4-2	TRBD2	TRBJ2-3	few	TGTGCCAGCAGCCAAGATGGGACTAGCGGGTTCACAGATACGCAGTATTTT	CASSQDGTSGFTDTQYF
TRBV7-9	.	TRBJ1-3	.	TGTGCCAGCAGATCAGGGAACACCATATATTTT	CASRSGNTIYF
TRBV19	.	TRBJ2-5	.	TGTGCCAGTTTAGTCCCCAGGGGGGACCAAGAGACCCAGTACTTC	CASLVPRGDQETQYF
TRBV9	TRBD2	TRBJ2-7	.	TGTGCCAGCAGCGCTTCTAGCGGGAGTGGCGAGCAGTACTTC	CASSASSGSGEQYF
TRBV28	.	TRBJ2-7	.	TGTGCCAGCAGTTTAGGCGGGGCCCTCTACGAGCAGTACTTC	CASSLGGALYEQYF
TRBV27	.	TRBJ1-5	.	TGTGCCAGCAGTTTGGCAGCGCCCCGGGTTAGCAATCAGCCCCAGCATTTT	CASSLAAPRVSNQPQHF
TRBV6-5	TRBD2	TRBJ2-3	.	TGTGCCAGCAAGGGACTAGCGGGAGTGGCAGATACGCAGTATTTT	CASKGLAGVADTQYF
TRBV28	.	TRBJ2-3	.	TGTGCCAGCAGTTATCGGGGGGCGGCAGATACGCAGTATTTT	CASSYRGAADTQYF
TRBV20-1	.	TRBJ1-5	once	TGCAGTGCTAGTTCGGGGAACAATCAGCCCCAGCATTTT	CSASSGNNQPQHF
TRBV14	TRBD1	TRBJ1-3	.	TGTGCCAGCAGCCTCCGACAGGGGTCCTCTGGAAACACCATATATTTT	CASSLRQGSSGNTIYF
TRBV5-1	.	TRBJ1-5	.	TGCGCCAGCAGCTTTGACGGGGGGAGCAATCAGCCCCAGCATTTT	CASSFDGGSNQPQHF
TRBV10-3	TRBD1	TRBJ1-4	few	TGTGCCATCAGTGGAGGGGGCCCCGCAACTAATGAAAAACTGTTTTTT	CAISGGGPATNEKLFF
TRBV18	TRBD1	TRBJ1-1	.	TGTGCCAGCCGGGACAGGGGGACTGAAGCTTTCTTT	CASRDRGTEAFF
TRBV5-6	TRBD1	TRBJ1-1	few	TGTGCCAGCACCCCCCCGGGACAGGTTATGGGAGCTTTCTTT	CASTPPGQVMGAFF
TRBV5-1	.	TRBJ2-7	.	TGCGCCAGCAGAAAAAGCCTTAGCGCCTCCTCCTACGAGCAGTACTTC	CASRKSLSASSYEQYF
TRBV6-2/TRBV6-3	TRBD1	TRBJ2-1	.	TGTGCCAGCAGTTACTCGACACCCGGACAGGGCTTGACCTCCTACAATGAGCAGTTCTTC	CASSYSTPGQGLTSYNEQFF
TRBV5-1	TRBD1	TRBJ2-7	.	TGCGCCAGCAGCTACATTGGACAGGGGGCGGGCGAGCAGTACTTC	CASSYIGQGAGEQYF
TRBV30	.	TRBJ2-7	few	TGTGCCTGGAGTGGGCTAGCGGAGCAGTACTTC	CAWSGLAEQYF
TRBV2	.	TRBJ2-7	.	TGTGCCAGCAATCTAGAGTACGAGCAGTACTTC	CASNLEYEQYF
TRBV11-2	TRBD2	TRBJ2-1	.	TGTGCCAGCAGCTTAGGAATTGGACTAGCGGGAGGTAATGAGCAGTTCTTC	CASSLGIGLAGGNEQFF
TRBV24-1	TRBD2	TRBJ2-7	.	TGTGCCACCAGTGACAGGGGTTTGGGGACTAGCAACGAGCAGTACTTC	CATSDRGLGTSNEQYF
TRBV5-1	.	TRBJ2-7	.	TGCGCCAGCAGCTTGGAGATCGGTAGCTCCTACGAGCAGTACTTC	CASSLEIGSSYEQYF
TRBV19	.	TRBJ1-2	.	TGTGCCAGTATCGCCGGGACAAACAACTATGGCTACACCTTC	CASIAGTNNYGYTF
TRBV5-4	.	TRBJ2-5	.	TGTGCCAGCAGCTTGCCCCAGGGCCAAGAGACCCAGTACTTC	CASSLPQGQETQYF
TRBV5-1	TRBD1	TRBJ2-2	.	TGCGCCAGTTCCCGGCAGGGGACAGGGGGCACCGGGGAGCTGTTTTTT	CASSRQGTGGTGELFF
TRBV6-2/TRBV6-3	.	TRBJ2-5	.	TGTGCCAGCAGTTACCCGGTCTACCAAGAGACCCAGTACTTC	CASSYPVYQETQYF